This T cell receptor (beta chain) came from a study of response to subunit inactivated influenza vaccine. TCRdb analysed the RT-PCR reads with MiXCR anew, one entry per CDR3 protein. The sample yields roughly 700,000 distinct CDR3 sequences, about 15% seen once. A remark on this clonotype: Antigen unknown.

The CDR3 spans 16 residues. Germline-derived CDR1 and CDR2 are SGHRS and YFSETQ. With 4 bases removed from V and 5 bases from J, the gap between germline ends came to 21 bases. Findings and caveats of the study: It was the authors' suggestion that each seasonal influenza vaccination recruits few new T cells.

The receptor comes from a man aged 50-59 years who received an inactivated influenza vaccine. The specimen comprised PBMCs from blood, sampled about 12 days after vaccination. This chain uses TRBV5-1 with TRBJ2-5, with D possibly called TRBD1 or TRBD2 (6 bases each). The CDR3 DNA sequence: TGCGCCAGCAGCCGGACTACCACAGGGTTAGGGGAGACCCAGTACTTC. It encodes CASSRTTTGLGETQYF.